The text below deals with one T cell receptor beta chain. Here immunoSEQ multiplex PCR was the method, and the copy in TCRdb shows in-frame clones only, minus some. This sample has 110,000 or so clones; 75% to 90% occur once, and the top ten carry more than 5%. This entry is derived from a study of blood T cell repertoires in COVID-19. Looking at the study overall: Researchers got acute and convalescent COVID-19 samples from the United States, Italy and Spain.

This CDR3 contains 15 residues. The junction had 3 bases not matched to a gene; V was cut back by 0 bases and J by 2 bases. Germline V lookup: CDR1 SGHNT, CDR2 YYREEE (reference sequence). Seattle participants joined during active infection and were tracked over time. The chain combines TRBV5-4 with TRBJ2-3; 7 positions match TRBD2. The sequence was obtained from a woman aged 55-69 years with COVID-19, enrolled during active disease. Material for sequencing was peripheral blood. CDR3 sequence (DNA): TGTGCCAGCAGCTTGGCCGGGACTACCACAGATACGCAGTATTTT. It yields the protein CASSLAGTTTDTQYF.